This TCR beta chain comes out of a study of T cell repertoires in cytomegalovirus infection. Study context: CMV epitopes used comprised recently identified HLA-C-restricted ones and well-studied HLA-B-restricted ones. Public signatures in TCR beta pointed to CMV infection and matching HLA type.

J was trimmed by 3 bases and V by 3 bases; bases with no gene match: 1. CDR1 is SGDLS and CDR2 is YYNGEE in the germline V gene. The CDR3 runs to 14 residues. Using its own MiXCR run on the reads, TCRdb lists one record per CDR3 protein. Counted here are about 830,000 distinct CDR3 sequences, approximately 30% occurring once; the ten biggest clones make up around 11%. A single count supports this clonotype. What it binds is unknown. This sequence joins TRBV9 and TRBJ1-4; 8 nucleotides align to TRBD1. The sample in question was cultured CD8+ T cells from PBMCs, obtained from culture after CMV antigen stimulation. The sequence derives from a human donor in good health (CMV status not recorded). Some clones in this sample may be carry-over from other donors' samples. CDR3 sequence (DNA): TGTGCCAGCAGCGCACAGGGGGCTAATGAAAAACTGTTTTTT. This sequence encodes CASSAQGANEKLFF.